Presented here are 25 T cell receptor beta chains from one specimen sequenced in a study of cytomegalovirus exposure and HLA in healthy donors. PCR employed 60 Vbeta and 13 Jbeta primers. The method was immunoSEQ multiplex PCR; TCRdb's version includes in-frame clones alone and lacks a portion of them. Of roughly 180,000 clones in the sample, 80% were seen once. The specimen sequenced was PBMCs. The receptors come from a woman in her 50s in good health and CMV-seropositive.

The V call is TRBV6-1, the J call TRBJ2-6, with D perhaps matching TRBD1 (5 bases). The V end was cut by 9 bases, the J end by 1 base, with 13 bases between. The CDR3 consists of 15 residues. Germline V gene data show CDR1 as MNHNS and CDR2 as SASEGT. DNA of the CDR3: TGTGCCAGTGGGGCAGGTACTTCTGGGGCCAACGTCCTGACTTTC. Protein sequence: CASGAGTSGANVLTF.

This clone has only a few counts. This CDR3 is CSVVARGLYNEQFF. The CDR3 DNA sequence: TGCAGCGTTGTAGCCAGGGGCCTCTACAATGAGCAGTTCTTC. The V call is TRBV29-1, the J call TRBJ2-1; tentatively, D is TRBD1 (6 bases). This CDR3 has 14 amino acids. V was trimmed by 4 bases and J by 3 bases, leaving 13 bases between them. Germline V gives CDR1 SQVTM, CDR2 ANQGSEA.

The V call is TRBV5-1, the J call TRBJ2-7, with 8 bases lining up with TRBD2. Germline loops: CDR1 SGHRS, CDR2 YFSETQ. V dropped 4 bases and J dropped 4; count of bases not matched to a gene: 16. The CDR3 has 17 residues. DNA of the CDR3: TGCGCCAGCAGCCCCGCGGGGGGTGCAGCTAACCTTTACGAGCAGTACTTC. As protein: CASSPAGGAANLYEQYF.

The V gene is TRBV6-1, the J gene TRBJ2-3; 9 bases fit TRBD2. The CDR3 loop spans 14 amino acids. V lost 4 bases, J lost 2 bases, and 1 base stayed unmatched. Germline loops: CDR1 MNHNS, CDR2 SASEGT. CDR3 DNA sequence: TGTGCCAGCAGTGGGACTAGCGACACAGATACGCAGTATTTT. Translation: CASSGTSDTDTQYF.

This rearrangement joins TRBV5-4 to TRBJ2-1; 7 bases align to TRBD2. The V gene end was trimmed by 4 bases and the J gene end by 6 bases; junction bases not matched to a gene: 10. The CDR3 length is 15 residues. Germline V gene data show CDR1 as SGHNT and CDR2 as YYREEE (reference sequence). The CDR3 protein is CASSLGTTGGNEQFF. The CDR3 bases are TGTGCCAGCAGCCTCGGGACTACCGGTGGCAATGAGCAGTTCTTC.

V gene TRBV19 combines with J gene TRBJ2-7; TRBD2 matches at 12 bases. With 5 bases clipped from V and 0 bases from J, the junction kept 8 bases outside the gene matches. Germline values: CDR1 LNHDA, CDR2 SQIVND (reference sequence). This CDR3 contains 17 residues. The chain's CDR3 is CASSPHLTSGSSYEQYF. CDR3 nucleotide sequence: TGTGCCAGTAGTCCCCACCTGACTAGCGGGAGCTCCTACGAGCAGTACTTC.

CDR3 loop: CASSETGAYNSPLHF. Here the CDR3 DNA reads TGTGCCAGTAGTGAGACAGGGGCCTATAATTCACCCCTCCACTTT. This chain uses TRBV19 with TRBJ1-6; TRBD1 matches 8 bases. Per germline, CDR1 LNHDA and CDR2 SQIVND (reference sequence). The CDR3 has 15 amino acids. J was trimmed by 2 bases and V by 5 bases; bases with no gene match: 2. Using reference TRBV19 and TRBJ1-6 for the parts outside the CDR3, the full variable domain is DGGITQSPKYLFRKEGQNVTLSCEQNLNHDAMYWYRQDPGQGLRLIYYSQIVNDFQKGDIAEGYSVSREKKESFPLTVTSAQKNPTAFYLCASSETGAYNSPLHFGNGTRLTVT.

This clone has just one count. V usage is TRBV6-1 and J usage is TRBJ1-6; D unresolved. The CDR3 totals 14 residues. Per the germline V gene, CDR1 is MNHNS and CDR2 is SASEGT. Trimming took off 7 bases at V and 5 bases at J, with 12 bases between the two ends. CDR3 loop: CASTPGFHNSPLHF. CDR3 in DNA: TGTGCCAGCACTCCGGGGTTCCATAATTCACCCCTCCACTTT.

V gene TRBV5-5 combines with J gene TRBJ1-5; 8 nucleotides align to TRBD1. The V gene end was trimmed by 3 bases and the J gene end by 2 bases; junction bases not matched to a gene: 16. Germline assignment: CDR1 SGHKS and CDR2 YYEKEE (reference sequence). This CDR3 contains 19 residues. In nucleotides, the CDR3 is TGTGCCAGCAGCTCGGGGGGTCAGGGGGCCCCTTTGGGCAATCAGCCCCAGCATTTT. Its translation: CASSSGGQGAPLGNQPQHF.

This chain joins TRBV7-9 and TRBJ1-1; TRBD1 matches 7 bases. From germline, CDR1 is SEHNR and CDR2 FQNEAQ (reference sequence). The CDR3 length is 13 residues. V shed 3 bases, J shed 8 bases, and the junction held 6 bases outside the gene matches. The CDR3 DNA reads TGTGCCAGCAGCTTTCAGGGGGGACCAGAAGCTTTCTTT. The encoded protein is CASSFQGGPEAFF.

V usage is TRBV18 and J usage is TRBJ2-7; D is unclear. V was clipped by 4 bases and J by 6 bases, with 16 bases between them. The CDR3 has 14 residues. Germline V gene lookup returns CDR1 KGHSH and CDR2 LQKENI. CDR3 sequence (DNA): TGTGCCAGCTCACAATCGGAAGGAGATAGCGAGCAGTACTTC. This gives the protein CASSQSEGDSEQYF.

Worth noting for this clone: A read error may account for a junction end that differs from germline. The chain links TRBV7-9 to TRBJ2-7, with TRBD1 matching over 9 bases. This CDR3 is 17 amino acids long. The germline V gene encodes CDR1 SEHNR and CDR2 FQNEAQ (reference sequence). The CDR3 DNA reads as TGTTCCAGCAGCTTGGCGGGACAGGGTTATTTCAACTACGAGCAGTACTTC. Its protein is CSSSLAGQGYFNYEQYF.

The CDR3 bases are TGTGCCAGCAGCCCTGGAGGAGCAGAAGGCAATCAGCCCCAGCATTTT. Translating gives CASSPGGAEGNQPQHF. The chain is built from TRBV7-8 and TRBJ1-5; D call uncertain. With 5 bases removed from V and 2 bases from J, the gap between germline ends came to 16 bases. From germline, CDR1 is SGHVS and CDR2 FQNEAQ. This CDR3 region has 16 residues.

The rearrangement joins TRBV19 to TRBJ1-5; D might be TRBD1 (5 bases). The germline gives CDR1 LNHDA, CDR2 SQIVND (reference sequence). The CDR3 has 13 amino acids. The ends were cut back, 4 bases at V and 2 bases at J, with 6 bases in the middle. DNA for the CDR3: TGTGCCAGTAGTAAAGGGGGCAATCAGCCCCAGCATTTT. As protein: CASSKGGNQPQHF.

This chain connects TRBV11-2 to TRBJ2-5; 7 bases match TRBD2. The V gene end was trimmed by 8 bases and the J gene end by 0 bases; junction bases not matched to a gene: 3. CDR3 length: 13 amino acids. Germline V CDR1 and CDR2: SGHAT, FQNNGV. The CDR3 DNA reads TGTGCCAGCGGGGGGGGATACCAAGAGACCCAGTACTTC. As protein: CASGGGYQETQYF.

This clone occurred once. CDR3 sequence reads: CASRAAGGVYTEAFF. The CDR3 bases are TGTGCCAGCAGGGCGGCCGGCGGGGTGTATACTGAAGCTTTCTTT. This chain links TRBV6-1 with TRBJ1-1, with D unresolved. CDR3 length equals 15 residues. CDR1 and CDR2 from the germline V gene are MNHNS and SASEGT. V lost 6 bases and J 5 bases, leaving 19 bases between the germline ends.

This chain uses TRBV15 with TRBJ1-5; D is unclear. Trimming removed 0 bases at V and 2 bases at J, with 8 bases between. The V gene's germline CDR1 is LNHNV and CDR2 YYDKDF (reference sequence). The CDR3 spans 15 residues. CDR3 protein: CATSRDFQGNQPQHF. In DNA form, the CDR3 reads TGTGCCACCAGCAGAGATTTTCAGGGCAATCAGCCCCAGCATTTT.

V and J are TRBV5-1 and TRBJ2-5; tentative D call: TRBD1 (7 bases). The CDR3 runs 14 residues. The ends were cut back, 4 bases at V and 1 base at J, with 11 bases in the middle. Germline CDR1 is SGHRS and CDR2 is YFSETQ. CDR3 nucleotide sequence: TGCGCCAGCAGCGCTCAGGGGGGCCAAGAGACCCAGTACTTC. This gives the protein CASSAQGGQETQYF.

The V and J genes are TRBV7-9 and TRBJ2-3; a weak D match, TRBD2 (6 bases). The CDR3 is 14 residues long. The V gene's germline CDR1 is SEHNR and CDR2 FQNEAQ (reference sequence). The V and J ends lost 4 bases and 5 bases respectively, with 13 bases between them. Here the CDR3 reads CASSSPGSQDTQYF. CDR3 nucleotide sequence: TGTGCCAGCAGCTCGCCCGGGAGTCAAGATACGCAGTATTTT.

The chain uses TRBV2 and TRBJ1-1; TRBD1 aligns across 8 bases. The ends lost 5 bases at V and 5 bases at J; junction bases unmatched: 7. The CDR3 runs 14 residues. Germline-derived CDR1 and CDR2 are SNHLY and FYNNEI. The CDR3 nucleotides read TGTGCCAGCAGTCCTGGACAGGGTGGGACTGAAGCTTTCTTT. This gives the protein CASSPGQGGTEAFF.

The chain combines TRBV19 with TRBJ2-6, with D hard to call. In germline, CDR1 is LNHDA, CDR2 SQIVND (reference sequence). The V gene lost 3 bases and the J gene lost 4 bases, with 16 bases spanning the gap. This CDR3 contains 17 residues. As DNA, the CDR3 is TGTGCCAGTAGTATGTCCTCATCGGTCCCCGGGGCCAACGTCCTGACTTTC. Translating gives CASSMSSSVPGANVLTF.

The J gene is TRBJ2-1, the V gene TRBV4-2, with D unclear. Trimming stripped 4 bases from V and 2 bases from J, with 12 bases between. Per the germline V gene, CDR1 is LGHNA and CDR2 is YNFKEQ. The CDR3 runs to 15 residues. The DNA of the CDR3 is TGTGCCAGCAGCCCGGAGTCCGCGACCTACAATGAGCAGTTCTTC. Protein: CASSPESATYNEQFF.

The rearrangement joins TRBV7-9 to TRBJ1-1; no clear D. V dropped 11 bases and J dropped 2 bases, with 9 bases sitting between them. This CDR3 spans 11 amino acids. CDR1 and CDR2 from the germline V gene are SEHNR and FQNEAQ (reference sequence). Here the CDR3 reads CAEEGNTEAFF. CDR3 in DNA: TGTGCCGAGGAGGGTAACACTGAAGCTTTCTTT.

This clone was found a few times. J is TRBJ2-1 and V is TRBV5-8; no firm D call. CDR3 length: 14 amino acids. V lost 2 bases to trimming and J lost 0 bases, with 6 bases between them. Germline V gene lookup returns CDR1 SGHTS and CDR2 YDEGEE. Here the CDR3 DNA reads TGTGCCAGCAGCTTCGGCGGCTCCTACAATGAGCAGTTCTTC. It translates to CASSFGGSYNEQFF.

This chain uses TRBV9 with TRBJ2-6; no reliable D call. In germline, CDR1 is SGDLS, CDR2 YYNGEE. This CDR3 has 16 amino acids. V lost 3 bases, J lost 0 bases, and 10 bases lay in between. CDR3 nucleotides: TGTGCCAGCAGCGCCGCAGGAACCTCTGGGGCCAACGTCCTGACTTTC. It codes for CASSAAGTSGANVLTF.